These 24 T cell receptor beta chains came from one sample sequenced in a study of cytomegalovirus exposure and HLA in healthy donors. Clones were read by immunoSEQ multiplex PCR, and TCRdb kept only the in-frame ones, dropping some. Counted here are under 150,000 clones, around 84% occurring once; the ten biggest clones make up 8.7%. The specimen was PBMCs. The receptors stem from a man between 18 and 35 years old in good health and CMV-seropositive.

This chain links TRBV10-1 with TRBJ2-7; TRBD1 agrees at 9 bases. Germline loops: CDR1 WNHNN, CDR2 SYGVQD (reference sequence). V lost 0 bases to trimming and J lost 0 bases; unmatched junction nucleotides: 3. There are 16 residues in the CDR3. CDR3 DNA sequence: TGCGCCAGCAGTGAGTCGCTACAGGGGGCCTCCTACGAGCAGTACTTC. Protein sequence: CASSESLQGASYEQYF.

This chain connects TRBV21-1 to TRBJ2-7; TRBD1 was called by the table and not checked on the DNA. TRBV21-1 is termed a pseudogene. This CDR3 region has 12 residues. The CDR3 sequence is CASSRTGDEQYF. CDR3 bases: TGTGCCAGCAGCAGGACAGGGGACGAGCAGTACTTC.

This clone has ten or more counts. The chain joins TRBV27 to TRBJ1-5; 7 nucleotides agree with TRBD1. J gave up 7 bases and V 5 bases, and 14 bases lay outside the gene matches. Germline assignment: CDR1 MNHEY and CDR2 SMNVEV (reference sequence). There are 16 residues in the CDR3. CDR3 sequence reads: CASSPQLGQVGQPQHF. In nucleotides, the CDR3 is TGTGCCAGCAGTCCACAACTTGGACAGGTAGGACAGCCCCAGCATTTT.

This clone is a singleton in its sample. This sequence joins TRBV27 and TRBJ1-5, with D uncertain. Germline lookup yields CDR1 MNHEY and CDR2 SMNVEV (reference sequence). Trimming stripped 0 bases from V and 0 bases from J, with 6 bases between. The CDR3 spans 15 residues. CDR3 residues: CASSLSVYSNQPQHF. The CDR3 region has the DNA TGTGCCAGCAGTTTATCAGTCTATAGCAATCAGCCCCAGCATTTT.

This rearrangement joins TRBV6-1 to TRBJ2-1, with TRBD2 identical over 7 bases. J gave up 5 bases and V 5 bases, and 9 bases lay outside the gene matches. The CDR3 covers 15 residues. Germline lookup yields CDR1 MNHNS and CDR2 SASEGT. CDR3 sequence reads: CASSSWGREDNEQFF. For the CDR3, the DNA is TGTGCCAGCAGTTCATGGGGGAGGGAGGACAATGAGCAGTTCTTC.

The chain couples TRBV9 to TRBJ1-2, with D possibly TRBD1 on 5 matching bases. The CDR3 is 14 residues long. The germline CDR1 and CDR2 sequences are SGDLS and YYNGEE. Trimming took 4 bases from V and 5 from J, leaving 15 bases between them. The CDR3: CASSPRVGPYGYTF. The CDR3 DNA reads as TGTGCCAGCAGCCCCAGGGTAGGCCCATATGGCTACACCTTC.

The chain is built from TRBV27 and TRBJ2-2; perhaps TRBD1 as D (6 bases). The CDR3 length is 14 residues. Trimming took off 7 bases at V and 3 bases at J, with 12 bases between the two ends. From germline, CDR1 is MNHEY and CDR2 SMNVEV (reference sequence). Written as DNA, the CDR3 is TGTGCCAGCACCCCCGGACAGTACACCGGGGAGCTGTTTTTT. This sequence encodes CASTPGQYTGELFF.

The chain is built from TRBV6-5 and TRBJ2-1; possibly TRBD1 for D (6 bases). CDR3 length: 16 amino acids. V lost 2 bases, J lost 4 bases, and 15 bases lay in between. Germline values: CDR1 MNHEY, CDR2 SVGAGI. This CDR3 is CASSYQPGEPYNEQFF. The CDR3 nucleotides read TGTGCCAGCAGTTACCAACCAGGGGAGCCTTACAATGAGCAGTTCTTC.

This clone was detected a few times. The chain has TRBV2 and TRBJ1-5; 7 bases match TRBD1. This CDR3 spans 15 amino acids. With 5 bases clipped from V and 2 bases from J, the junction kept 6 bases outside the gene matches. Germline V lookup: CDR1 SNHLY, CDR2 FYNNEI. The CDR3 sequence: CASSYDDRGNQPQHF. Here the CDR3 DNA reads TGTGCCAGCAGTTATGACGACAGGGGCAATCAGCCCCAGCATTTT.

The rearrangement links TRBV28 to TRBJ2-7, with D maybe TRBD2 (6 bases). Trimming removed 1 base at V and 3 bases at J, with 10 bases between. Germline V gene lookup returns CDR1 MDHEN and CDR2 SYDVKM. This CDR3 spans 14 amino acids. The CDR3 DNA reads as TGTGCCAGCAGTTTATTTGGGGGGAACTACGAGCAGTACTTC. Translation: CASSLFGGNYEQYF.

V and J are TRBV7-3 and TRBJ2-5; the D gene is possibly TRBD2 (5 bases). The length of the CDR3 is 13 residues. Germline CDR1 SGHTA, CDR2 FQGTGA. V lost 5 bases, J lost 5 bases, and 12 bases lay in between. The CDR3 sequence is CASSNGWRETQYF. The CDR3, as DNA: TGTGCCAGCAGCAACGGGTGGAGGGAGACCCAGTACTTC.

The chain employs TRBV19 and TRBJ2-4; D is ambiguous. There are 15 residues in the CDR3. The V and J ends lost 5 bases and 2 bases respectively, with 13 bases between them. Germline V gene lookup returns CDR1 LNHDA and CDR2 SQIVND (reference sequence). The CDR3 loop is CASSASRSSKNIQYF. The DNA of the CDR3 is TGTGCCAGTAGTGCTAGTCGGAGTTCCAAAAACATTCAGTACTTC.

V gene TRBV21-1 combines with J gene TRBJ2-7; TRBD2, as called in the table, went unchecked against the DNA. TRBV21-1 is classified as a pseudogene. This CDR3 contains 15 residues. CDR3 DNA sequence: TGTGCCAGCAGCCCCGGGGAGAGCGCCGCCTACGAGCAGTACTTC. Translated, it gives CASSPGESAAYEQYF.

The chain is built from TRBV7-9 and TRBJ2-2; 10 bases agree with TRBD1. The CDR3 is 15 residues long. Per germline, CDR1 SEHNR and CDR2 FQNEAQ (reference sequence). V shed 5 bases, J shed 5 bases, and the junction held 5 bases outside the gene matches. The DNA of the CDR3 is TGTGCCAGCAGCCGACAGGGGGCGGGAACCGGGGAGCTGTTTTTT. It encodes CASSRQGAGTGELFF.

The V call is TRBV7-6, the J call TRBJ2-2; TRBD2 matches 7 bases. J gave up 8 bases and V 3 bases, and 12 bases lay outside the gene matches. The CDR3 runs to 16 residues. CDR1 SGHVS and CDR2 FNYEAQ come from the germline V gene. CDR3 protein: CASSFSSSGGIGELFF. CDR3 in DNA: TGTGCCAGCAGCTTCAGTTCTAGCGGAGGGATAGGGGAGCTGTTTTTT.

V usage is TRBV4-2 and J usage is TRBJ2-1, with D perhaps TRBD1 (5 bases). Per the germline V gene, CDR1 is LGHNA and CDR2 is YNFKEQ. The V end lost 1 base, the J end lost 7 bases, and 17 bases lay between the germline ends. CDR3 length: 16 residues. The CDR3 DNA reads TGTGCCAGCAGCCAAGGGGTTATCAGGGTCCAAAATGAGCAGTTCTTC. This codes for CASSQGVIRVQNEQFF.

The CDR3 loop reads CALRGQGTGELFF. CDR3 bases: TGTGCCTTGAGAGGACAGGGGACCGGGGAGCTGTTTTTT. V gene TRBV30 combines with J gene TRBJ2-2; 9 bases map to TRBD1. V was pared by 7 bases and J by 5 bases, with 5 bases of the junction left unmatched. The germline CDR1 and CDR2 sequences are GTSNPN and SVGIG (reference sequence). This CDR3 comprises 13 residues.

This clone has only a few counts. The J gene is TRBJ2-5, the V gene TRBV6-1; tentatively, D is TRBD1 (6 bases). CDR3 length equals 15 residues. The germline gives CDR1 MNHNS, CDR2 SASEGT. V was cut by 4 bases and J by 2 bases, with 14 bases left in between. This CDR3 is CASSAQGIGQETQYF. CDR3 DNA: TGTGCCAGCAGTGCACAGGGAATAGGTCAAGAGACCCAGTACTTC.

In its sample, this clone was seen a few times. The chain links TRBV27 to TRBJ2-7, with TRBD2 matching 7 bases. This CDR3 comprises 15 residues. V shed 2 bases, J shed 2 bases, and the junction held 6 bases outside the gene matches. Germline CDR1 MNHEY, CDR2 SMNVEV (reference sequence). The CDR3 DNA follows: TGTGCCAGCAGTTTACTGGACGGGGGGACCTACGAGCAGTACTTC. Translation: CASSLLDGGTYEQYF.

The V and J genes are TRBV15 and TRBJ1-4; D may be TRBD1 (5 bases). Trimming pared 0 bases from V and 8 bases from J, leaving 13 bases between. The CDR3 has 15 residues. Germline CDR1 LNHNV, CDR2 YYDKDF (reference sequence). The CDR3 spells CATSRDWRGGEKLFF. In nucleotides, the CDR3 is TGTGCCACCAGCAGAGATTGGAGGGGCGGGGAAAAACTGTTTTTT.

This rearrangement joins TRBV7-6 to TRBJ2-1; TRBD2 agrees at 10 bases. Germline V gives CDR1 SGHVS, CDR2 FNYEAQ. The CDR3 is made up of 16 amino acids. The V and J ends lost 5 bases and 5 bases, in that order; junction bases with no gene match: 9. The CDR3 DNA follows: TGTGCCAGCAGCCCGGATAGCGGGAGGAGGAACAATGAGCAGTTCTTC. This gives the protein CASSPDSGRRNNEQFF.

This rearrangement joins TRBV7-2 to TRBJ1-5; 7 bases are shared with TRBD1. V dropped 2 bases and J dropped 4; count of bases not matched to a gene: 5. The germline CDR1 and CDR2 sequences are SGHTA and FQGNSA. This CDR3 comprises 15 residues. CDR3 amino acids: CASSLTTGLNQPQHF. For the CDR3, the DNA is TGTGCCAGCAGCTTAACGACAGGGTTGAATCAGCCCCAGCATTTT. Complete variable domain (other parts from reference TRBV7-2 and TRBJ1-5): GAGVSQSPSNKVTEKGKDVELRCDPISGHTALYWYRQSLGQGLEFLIYFQGNSAPDKSGLPSDRFSAERTGGSVSTLTIQRTQQEDSAVYLCASSLTTGLNQPQHFGDGTRLSIL.

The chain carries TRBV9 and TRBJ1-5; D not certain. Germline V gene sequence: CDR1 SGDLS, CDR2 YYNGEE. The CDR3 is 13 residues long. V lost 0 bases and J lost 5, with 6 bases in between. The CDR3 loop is CASSVDSDQPQHF. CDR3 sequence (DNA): TGTGCCAGCAGCGTAGACTCTGATCAGCCCCAGCATTTT. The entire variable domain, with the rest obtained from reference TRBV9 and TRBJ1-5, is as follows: DSGVTQTPKHLITATGQRVTLRCSPRSGDLSVYWYQQSLDQGLQFLIQYYNGEERAKGNILERFSAQQFPDLHSELNLSSLELGDSALYFCASSVDSDQPQHFGDGTRLSIL.

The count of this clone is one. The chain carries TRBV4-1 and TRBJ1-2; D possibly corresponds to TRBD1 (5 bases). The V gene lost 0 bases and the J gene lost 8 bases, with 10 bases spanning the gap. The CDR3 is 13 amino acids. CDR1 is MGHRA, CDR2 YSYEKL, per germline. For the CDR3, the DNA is TGCGCCAGCAGCCAAGATCGGAGGGGAGGCTACACCTTC. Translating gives CASSQDRRGGYTF.